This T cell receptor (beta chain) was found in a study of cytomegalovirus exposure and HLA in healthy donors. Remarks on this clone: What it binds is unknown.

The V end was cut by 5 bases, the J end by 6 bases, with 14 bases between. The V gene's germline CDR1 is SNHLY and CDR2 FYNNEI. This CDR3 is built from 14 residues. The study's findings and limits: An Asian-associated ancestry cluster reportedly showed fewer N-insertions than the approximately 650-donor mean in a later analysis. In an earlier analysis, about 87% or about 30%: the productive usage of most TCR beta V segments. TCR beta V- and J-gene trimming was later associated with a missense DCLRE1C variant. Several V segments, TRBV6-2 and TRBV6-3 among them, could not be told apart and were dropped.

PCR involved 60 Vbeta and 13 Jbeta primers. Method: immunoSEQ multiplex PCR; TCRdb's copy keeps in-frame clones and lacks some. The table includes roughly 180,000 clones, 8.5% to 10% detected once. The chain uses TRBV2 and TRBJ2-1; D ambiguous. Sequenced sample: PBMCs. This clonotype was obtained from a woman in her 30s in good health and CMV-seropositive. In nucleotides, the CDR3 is TGTGCCAGCAGTACCGGCTGGCGAGGCAATGAGCAGTTCTTC. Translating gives CASSTGWRGNEQFF. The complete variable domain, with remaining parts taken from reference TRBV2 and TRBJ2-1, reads EPEVTQTPSHQVTQMGQEVILRCVPISNHLYFYWYRQILGQKVEFLVSFYNNEISEKSEIFDDQFSVERPDGSNFTLKIRSTKLEDSAMYFCASSTGWRGNEQFFGPGTRLTVL.